This passage covers 22 T cell receptor beta chains from one sample sequenced in a study of cytomegalovirus exposure and HLA in healthy donors (TCRdb year 2017). The method behind the library was the immunoSEQ multiplex PCR assay. For the multiplex PCR, a mixture combining 60 forward primers for TCR Vbeta segments and 13 reverse primers for TCR Jbeta segments was used. Entries here come from immuneACCESS through TCRdb and include only in-frame sequences with V and J called. Some clones fail to appear in such tables; in the studies checked, an unresolved V gene covers under half of the shortfall, and the cause of the remainder is unknown. The sample table contains 150,000 to 200,000 clones; only one count was recorded for approximately 85% of them. The ten largest clones represent about 2% of the sample. Input material: PBMCs. Receptor source: a man between 18 and 35 years old in good health and CMV-seropositive.

The chain uses TRBV7-2 and TRBJ2-5; 9 bases agree with TRBD2. V dropped 3 bases and J dropped 5; count of bases not matched to a gene: 4. The CDR3 spans 14 residues. The germline V gene has CDR1 SGHTA and CDR2 FQGNSA. CDR3 region: CASSLRGGRETQYF. The CDR3 DNA reads TGTGCCAGCAGCTTGCGGGGGGGTCGGGAGACCCAGTACTTC.

V and J are TRBV4-2 and TRBJ1-1, with 8 bases fitting TRBD1. Germline CDR1 is LGHNA and CDR2 is YNFKEQ. The CDR3 length is 15 residues. V was clipped by 0 bases and J by 1 base; unmatched bases: 1. In DNA, the CDR3 is TGTGCCAGCAGCCAAGATGGGACAGGGAACACTGAAGCTTTCTTT. Its protein product is CASSQDGTGNTEAFF.

This chain uses TRBV12-5 with TRBJ1-2; TRBD1 matches 7 bases. The germline V gene has CDR1 LGHNT and CDR2 FRNRAP. Trimming removed 7 bases from V and 4 bases from J; junction bases left unmatched: 6. The CDR3 sequence is 13 residues long. The CDR3 region has the DNA TGTGCTAGTGCTCAGGACAGGATCTATGGCTACACCTTC. This codes for CASAQDRIYGYTF.

This clone was recorded a few times. This sequence joins TRBV7-2 and TRBJ1-1; D ambiguous. The ends were cut back, 1 base at V and 2 bases at J, with 5 bases in the middle. The germline V gene encodes CDR1 SGHTA and CDR2 FQGNSA. This CDR3 has 13 residues. DNA of the CDR3: TGTGCCAGCAGCTTAGGGGCAAACACTGAAGCTTTCTTT. Protein: CASSLGANTEAFF.

This chain joins TRBV4-1 and TRBJ2-7; no reliable D call. From germline, CDR1 is MGHRA and CDR2 YSYEKL. V gave up 1 base and J gave up 5 bases, with 9 bases separating them. CDR3 length: 13 amino acids. Here the CDR3 reads CASSQGALDEQYF. CDR3 nucleotide sequence: TGCGCCAGCAGCCAAGGGGCTCTGGACGAGCAGTACTTC.

The table lists this clone with a count of one. V is TRBV9 and J is TRBJ2-3, with 7 bases aligning to TRBD2. With 3 bases clipped from V and 0 bases from J, the junction kept 7 bases outside the gene matches. The CDR3 is 16 amino acids. Germline CDR1 is SGDLS and CDR2 is YYNGEE. DNA of the CDR3: TGTGCCAGCAGCGGGGGTAGCGGGTTAAGCACAGATACGCAGTATTTT. Protein: CASSGGSGLSTDTQYF.

The V call is TRBV7-2, the J call TRBJ2-7; D not resolved. Per germline, CDR1 SGHTA and CDR2 FQGNSA. V was clipped by 5 bases and J by 5 bases, with 10 bases between them. The CDR3 contains 12 residues. The CDR3 loop is CASSPSIHEQYF. The CDR3 coding sequence is TGTGCCAGCAGCCCGAGTATCCACGAGCAGTACTTC.

The J gene is TRBJ1-4, the V gene TRBV6-1; 7 bases are a match to TRBD1. Trimming removed 3 bases from V and 3 bases from J; junction bases left unmatched: 10. Germline CDR1 and CDR2: MNHNS and SASEGT. The CDR3 consists of 17 residues. The CDR3 DNA sequence: TGTGCCAGCAGTGACCGTGGAGGGGGCATAGCTAATGAAAAACTGTTTTTT. Amino acid sequence: CASSDRGGGIANEKLFF.

V and J are TRBV25-1 and TRBJ1-1; D not certain. The CDR3 covers 15 residues. Trimming took off 6 bases at V and 6 bases at J, with 20 bases between the two ends. Germline V CDR1 and CDR2: MGHDK, SYGVNS. DNA of the CDR3: TGTGCCAGCAGGTTCGGGGATTTAAGGGATTCTGAAGCTTTCTTT. Translation gives CASRFGDLRDSEAFF.

The V call is TRBV29-1, the J call TRBJ2-5, with a tentative D call TRBD2 (7 bases). The CDR3 length is 13 residues. Per germline, CDR1 SQVTM and CDR2 ANQGSEA. The V and J ends lost 7 bases and 5 bases respectively, with 17 bases between them. For the CDR3, the DNA is TGCAGCGCCGACCCCGGGGGGCAGGAGACCCAGTACTTC. It specifies CSADPGGQETQYF.

The chain couples TRBV30 to TRBJ2-1; 7 bases are a match to TRBD1. Germline V lookup: CDR1 GTSNPN, CDR2 SVGIG (reference sequence). J was trimmed by 0 bases and V by 2 bases; bases with no gene match: 1. CDR3 length equals 14 residues. CDR3 coding DNA: TGTGCCTGGAGTCCAGGGGGCTCCTACAATGAGCAGTTCTTC. Its translation: CAWSPGGSYNEQFF.

The V call is TRBV7-8, the J call TRBJ1-1; possible D gene TRBD1, 5 bases. V lost 3 bases, J lost 1 base, and 12 bases lay in between. Germline lookup yields CDR1 SGHVS and CDR2 FQNEAQ. The length of the CDR3 is 15 residues. The CDR3 DNA sequence: TGTGCCAGCAGCTTCATGACAGTTCCGAACACTGAAGCTTTCTTT. It translates to CASSFMTVPNTEAFF.

This chain joins TRBV9 and TRBJ1-5, with a possible D match to TRBD1 (6 bases). The CDR3 has 14 residues. CDR1 and CDR2 from the germline V gene are SGDLS and YYNGEE. Trimming left V 4 bases short and J 7 bases short, with 15 bases between. The CDR3 protein is CASSPEGERQPQHF. Written as DNA, the CDR3 is TGTGCCAGCAGCCCCGAGGGGGAAAGACAGCCCCAGCATTTT.

The chain has TRBV6-5 and TRBJ1-2; maybe TRBD1 (6 bases). The CDR3 contains 13 residues. V was shortened by 6 bases and J by 6 bases, with 14 bases between the two germline ends. Looked up from germline, CDR1 is MNHEY and CDR2 is SVGAGI. In nucleotides, the CDR3 is TGTGCCAGCAGCCTTGGGGGGGCTGATGGCTACACCTTC. This gives the protein CASSLGGADGYTF.

Concerning this clone itself: The same CDR3 arises from other DNA sequences in this sample as well. This chain connects TRBV6-6 to TRBJ2-7, with TRBD1 matching 9 bases. After removal of 1 base from V and 4 bases from J, the junction contained 2 bases not matched to a gene. CDR1 is MNHNY and CDR2 is SVGAGI in the germline V gene (reference sequence). The CDR3 covers 14 residues. The CDR3 nucleotides read TGTGCCAGCAGTTACTTGGGACAGGGTTACGAGCAGTACTTC. It translates to CASSYLGQGYEQYF.

With respect to this clone: In the same sample, other DNA sequences code for this CDR3. The chain couples TRBV29-1 to TRBJ1-1, with D tentatively TRBD1 (6 bases). Germline V gene lookup returns CDR1 SQVTM and CDR2 ANQGSEA. Trimming stripped 6 bases from V and 0 bases from J, with 11 bases between. The CDR3 is made up of 13 amino acids. In DNA form, the CDR3 reads TGCAGCGTCGTGGGACAACTGAACACTGAAGCTTTCTTT. Translating it yields CSVVGQLNTEAFF.

The chain couples TRBV4-1 to TRBJ2-5; D unresolved. The germline V gene encodes CDR1 MGHRA and CDR2 YSYEKL. Trimming cost V 2 bases and J 2 bases, with 6 bases left between them. The CDR3 loop spans 13 amino acids. CDR3 protein: CASSQSRQETQYF. CDR3 coding DNA: TGCGCCAGCAGCCAATCCCGGCAAGAGACCCAGTACTTC.

The V and J genes are TRBV4-2 and TRBJ1-3; D is undetermined. Germline V gene sequence: CDR1 LGHNA, CDR2 YNFKEQ. The V gene lost 5 bases and the J gene lost 7 bases, with 6 bases spanning the gap. The CDR3 sequence is 11 residues long. CDR3 sequence: CASSNRNTIYF. CDR3 DNA: TGTGCCAGCAGCAATCGGAACACCATATATTTT.

This chain connects TRBV18 to TRBJ1-3; no reliable D call. Germline CDR1 KGHSH, CDR2 LQKENI. CDR3 size: 15 residues. The germline V and J ends were trimmed by 5 bases and 0 bases, with 11 bases remaining between them. The CDR3 protein is CASSAKSGSGNTIYF. The CDR3 region has the DNA TGTGCCAGCTCAGCCAAGTCAGGCTCTGGAAACACCATATATTTT.

V and J are TRBV27 and TRBJ1-6, with 9 nucleotides matching TRBD1. The CDR3 is 14 amino acids. V lost 5 bases to trimming and J lost 6 bases; unmatched junction nucleotides: 2. The V gene's germline CDR1 is MNHEY and CDR2 SMNVEV (reference sequence). CDR3 protein: CASSRDRANSPLHF. The CDR3 DNA follows: TGTGCCAGCAGTCGGGACAGGGCTAATTCACCCCTCCACTTT.

The sample holds one count of this clone. Other DNA sequences in the same sample also yield this CDR3. The V and J genes are TRBV7-2 and TRBJ2-7; 10 nucleotides line up with TRBD2. In germline, CDR1 is SGHTA, CDR2 FQGNSA. The length of the CDR3 is 14 residues. J gave up 3 bases and V 3 bases, and 2 bases lay outside the gene matches. CDR3: CASSLLAGGYEQYF. As DNA, the CDR3 is TGTGCCAGCAGCTTGTTAGCGGGGGGCTACGAGCAGTACTTC.

CDR3 DNA sequence: TGTGCCAGCAGCCAGGGACAGGGGATGAGGGCTGAAGCTTTCTTT. It yields the protein CASSQGQGMRAEAFF. The chain combines TRBV14 with TRBJ1-1; TRBD1 matches at 10 bases. The CDR3 sequence is 15 residues long. Germline V CDR1 and CDR2: SGHDN, FVKESK. With 3 bases clipped from V and 6 bases from J, the junction kept 7 bases outside the gene matches.